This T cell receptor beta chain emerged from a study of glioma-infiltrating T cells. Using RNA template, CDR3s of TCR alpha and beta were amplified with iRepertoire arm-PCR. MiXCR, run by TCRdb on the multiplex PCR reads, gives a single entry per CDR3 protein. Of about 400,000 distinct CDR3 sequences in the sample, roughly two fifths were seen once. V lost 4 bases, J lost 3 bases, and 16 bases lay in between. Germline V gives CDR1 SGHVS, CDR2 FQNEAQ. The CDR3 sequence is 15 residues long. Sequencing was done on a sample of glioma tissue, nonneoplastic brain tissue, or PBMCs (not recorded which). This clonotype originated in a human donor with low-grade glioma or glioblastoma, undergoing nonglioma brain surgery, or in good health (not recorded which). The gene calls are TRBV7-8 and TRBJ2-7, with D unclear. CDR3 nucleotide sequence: TGTGCCAGCAGCTCTGAACCGCCAGTCCACTACGAGCAGTACTTC. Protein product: CASSSEPPVHYEQYF.